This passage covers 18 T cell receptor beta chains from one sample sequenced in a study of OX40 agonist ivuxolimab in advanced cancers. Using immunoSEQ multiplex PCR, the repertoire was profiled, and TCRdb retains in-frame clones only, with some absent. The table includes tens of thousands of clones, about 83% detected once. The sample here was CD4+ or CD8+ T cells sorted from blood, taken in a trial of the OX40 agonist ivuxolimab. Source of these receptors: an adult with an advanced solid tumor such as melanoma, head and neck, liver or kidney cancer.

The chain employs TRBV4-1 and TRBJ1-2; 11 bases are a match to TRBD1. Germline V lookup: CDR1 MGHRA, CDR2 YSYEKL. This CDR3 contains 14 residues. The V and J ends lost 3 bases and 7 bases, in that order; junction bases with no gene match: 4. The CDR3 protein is CASSQDRGRAGYTF. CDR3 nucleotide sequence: TGCGCCAGCAGCCAGGACAGGGGGCGAGCTGGCTACACCTTC.

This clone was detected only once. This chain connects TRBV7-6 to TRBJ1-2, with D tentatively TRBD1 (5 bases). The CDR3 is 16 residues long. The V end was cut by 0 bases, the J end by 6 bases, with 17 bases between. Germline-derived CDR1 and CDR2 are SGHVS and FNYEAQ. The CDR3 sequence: CASSLASVREIDGYTF. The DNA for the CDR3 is TGTGCCAGCAGCTTAGCAAGTGTCAGGGAGATTGATGGCTACACCTTC. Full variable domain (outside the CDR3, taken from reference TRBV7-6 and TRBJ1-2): GAGVSQSPRYKVTKRGQDVALRCDPISGHVSLYWYRQALGQGPEFLTYFNYEAQQDKSGLPNDRFSAERPEGSISTLTIQRTEQRDSAMYRCASSLASVREIDGYTFGSGTRLTVV.

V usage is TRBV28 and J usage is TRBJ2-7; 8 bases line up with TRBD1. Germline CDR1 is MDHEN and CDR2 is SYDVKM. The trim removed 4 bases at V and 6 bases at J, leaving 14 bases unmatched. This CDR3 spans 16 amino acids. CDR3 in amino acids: CASSSPRRQGSLEQYF. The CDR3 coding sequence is TGTGCCAGCAGTTCACCCCGTAGACAGGGGTCTCTCGAGCAGTACTTC.

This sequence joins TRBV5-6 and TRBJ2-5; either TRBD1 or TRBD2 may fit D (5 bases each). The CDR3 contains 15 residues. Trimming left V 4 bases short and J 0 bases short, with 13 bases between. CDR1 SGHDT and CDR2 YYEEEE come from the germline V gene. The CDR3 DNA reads TGTGCCAGCAGCCTACCGGGACGGTACCAAGAGACCCAGTACTTC. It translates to CASSLPGRYQETQYF. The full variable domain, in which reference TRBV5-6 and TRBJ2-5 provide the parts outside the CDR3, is DAGVTQSPTHLIKTRGQQVTLRCSPKSGHDTVSWYQQALGQGPQFIFQYYEEEERQRGNFPDRFSGHQFPNYSSELNVNALLLGDSALYLCASSLPGRYQETQYFGPGTRLLVL.

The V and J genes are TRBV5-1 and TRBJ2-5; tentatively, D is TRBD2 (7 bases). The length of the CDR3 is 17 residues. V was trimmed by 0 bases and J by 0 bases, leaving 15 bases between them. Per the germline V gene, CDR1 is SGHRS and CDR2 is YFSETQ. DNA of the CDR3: TGCGCCAGCAGCTTGGCCCGGGGGGCTATAGACCAAGAGACCCAGTACTTC. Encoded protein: CASSLARGAIDQETQYF. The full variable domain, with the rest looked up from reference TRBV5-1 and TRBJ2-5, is KAGVTQTPRYLIKTRGQQVTLSCSPISGHRSVSWYQQTPGQGLQFLFEYFSETQRNKGNFPGRFSGRQFSNSRSEMNVSTLELGDSALYLCASSLARGAIDQETQYFGPGTRLLVL.

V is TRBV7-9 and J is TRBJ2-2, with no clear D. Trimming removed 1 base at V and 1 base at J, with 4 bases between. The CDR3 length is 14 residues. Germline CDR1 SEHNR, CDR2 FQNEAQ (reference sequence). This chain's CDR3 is CASSLGGNTGELFF. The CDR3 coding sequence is TGTGCCAGCAGCTTAGGAGGGAACACCGGGGAGCTGTTTTTT.

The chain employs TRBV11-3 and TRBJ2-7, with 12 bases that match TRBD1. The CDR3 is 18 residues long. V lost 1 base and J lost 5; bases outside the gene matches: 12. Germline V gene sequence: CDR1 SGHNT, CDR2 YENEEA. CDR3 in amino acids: CASSLGTGTGGAGNEQYF. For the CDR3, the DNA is TGTGCCAGCAGCTTAGGTACCGGGACAGGGGGCGCGGGAAACGAGCAGTACTTC.

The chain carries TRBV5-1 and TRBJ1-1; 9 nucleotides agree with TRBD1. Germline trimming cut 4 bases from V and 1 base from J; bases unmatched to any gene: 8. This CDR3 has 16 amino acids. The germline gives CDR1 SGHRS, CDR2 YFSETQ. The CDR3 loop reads CASSPGTGWGNTEAFF. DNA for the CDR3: TGCGCCAGCAGCCCCGGGACAGGGTGGGGGAACACTGAAGCTTTCTTT.

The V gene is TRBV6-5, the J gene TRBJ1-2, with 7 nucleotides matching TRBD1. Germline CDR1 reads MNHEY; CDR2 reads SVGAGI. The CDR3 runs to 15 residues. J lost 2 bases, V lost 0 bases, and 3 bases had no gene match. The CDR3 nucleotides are TGTGCCAGCAGTTACTCGCTGACAGGGAACTATGGCTACACCTTC. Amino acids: CASSYSLTGNYGYTF.

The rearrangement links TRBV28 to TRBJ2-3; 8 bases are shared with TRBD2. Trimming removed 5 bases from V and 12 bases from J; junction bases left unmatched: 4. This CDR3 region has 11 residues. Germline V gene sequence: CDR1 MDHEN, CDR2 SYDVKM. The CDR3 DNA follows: TGTGCCAGCAGTCTAGCGGGTAGTCAGTATTTT. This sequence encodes CASSLAGSQYF. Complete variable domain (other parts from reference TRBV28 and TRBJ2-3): DVKVTQSSRYLVKRTGEKVFLECVQDMDHENMFWYRQDPGLGLRLIYFSYDVKMKEKGDIPEGYSVSREKKERFSLILESASTNQTSMYLCASSLAGSQYFGPGTRLTVL.

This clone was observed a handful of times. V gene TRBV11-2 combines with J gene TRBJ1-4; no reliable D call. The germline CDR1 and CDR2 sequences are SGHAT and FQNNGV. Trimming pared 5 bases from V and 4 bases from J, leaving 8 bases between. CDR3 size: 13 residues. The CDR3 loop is CASSAQLNEKLFF. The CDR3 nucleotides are TGTGCCAGCAGCGCACAGCTTAATGAAAAACTGTTTTTT.

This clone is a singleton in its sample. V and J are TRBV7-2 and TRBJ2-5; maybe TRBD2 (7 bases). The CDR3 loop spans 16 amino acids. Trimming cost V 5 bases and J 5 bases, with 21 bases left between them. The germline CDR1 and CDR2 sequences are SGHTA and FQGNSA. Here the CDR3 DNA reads TGTGCCAGCAGCCAAAATGGGGGGGCTAATGGGGAGACCCAGTACTTC. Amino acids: CASSQNGGANGETQYF.

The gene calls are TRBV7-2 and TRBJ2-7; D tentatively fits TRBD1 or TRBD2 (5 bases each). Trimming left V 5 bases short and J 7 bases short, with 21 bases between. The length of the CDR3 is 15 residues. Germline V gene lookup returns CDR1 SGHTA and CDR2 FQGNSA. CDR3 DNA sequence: TGTGCCAGCAGCCCGCAACGGGGACGGTGGGGGGAGCAGTACTTC. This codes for CASSPQRGRWGEQYF.

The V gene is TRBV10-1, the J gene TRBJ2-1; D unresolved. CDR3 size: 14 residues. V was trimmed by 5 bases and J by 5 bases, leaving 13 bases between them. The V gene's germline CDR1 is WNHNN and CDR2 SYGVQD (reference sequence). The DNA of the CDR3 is TGCGCCAGCAGTTATACAGTAGGTGACAATGAGCAGTTCTTC. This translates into CASSYTVGDNEQFF.

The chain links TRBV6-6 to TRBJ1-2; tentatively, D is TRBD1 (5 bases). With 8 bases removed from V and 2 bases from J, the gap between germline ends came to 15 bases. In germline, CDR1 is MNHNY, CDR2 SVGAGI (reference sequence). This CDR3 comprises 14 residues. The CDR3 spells CASVRGVGNYGYTF. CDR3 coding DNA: TGTGCCAGCGTCCGAGGGGTCGGGAACTATGGCTACACCTTC.

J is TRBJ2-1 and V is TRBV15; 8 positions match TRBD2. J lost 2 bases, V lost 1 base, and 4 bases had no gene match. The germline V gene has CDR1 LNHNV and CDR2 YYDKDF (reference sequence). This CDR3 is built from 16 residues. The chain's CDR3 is CATSRGSGKAYNEQFF. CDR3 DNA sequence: TGTGCCACCAGCAGAGGTAGCGGGAAGGCCTACAATGAGCAGTTCTTC.

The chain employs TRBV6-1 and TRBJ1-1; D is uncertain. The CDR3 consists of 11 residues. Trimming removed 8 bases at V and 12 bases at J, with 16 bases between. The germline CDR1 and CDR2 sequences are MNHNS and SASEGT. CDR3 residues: CASGMVVATFF. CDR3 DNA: TGTGCCAGCGGTATGGTGGTGGCAACTTTCTTT.

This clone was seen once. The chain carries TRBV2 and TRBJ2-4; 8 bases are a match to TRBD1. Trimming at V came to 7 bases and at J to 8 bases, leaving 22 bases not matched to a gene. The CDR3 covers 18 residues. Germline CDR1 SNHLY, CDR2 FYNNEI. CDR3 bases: TGTGCCAGCAATCCCCTCGCCTTATTAACAGGGGGACAGGACATTCAGTACTTC. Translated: CASNPLALLTGGQDIQYF.